This TCR beta chain was recovered during a study of CD8 T cells in ankylosing spondylitis. General study findings and limits: Disease-linked clones displayed a CD8+ phenotype and appeared relatively rarely in peripheral blood. Past research had described some motif variants in reactive arthritis synovial fluid and blood. Roughly eight highly homologous variants made up a TCR beta motif, and this motif appeared characteristic of ankylosing spondylitis blood.

TCRdb itself ran the 5' RACE reads through MiXCR, one entry per CDR3 protein. The table has 150,000 or so distinct CDR3 sequences, under 35% seen once; the top ten hold around 6.2%. This clonotype was observed a few times. Its specificity is not known. V was clipped by 5 bases and J by 0 bases; unmatched bases: 15. This CDR3 contains 18 residues. The clonotype originates from a male donor with ankylosing spondylitis. The chain joins TRBV12-3 or TRBV12-4 to TRBJ2-7, with 8 nucleotides matching TRBD2. What was sequenced was synovial fluid, either unsorted or a sorted T cell fraction (not recorded which). The CDR3 sequence: CASSRGGPSGVVSYEQYF. Written as DNA, the CDR3 is TGTGCCAGCAGTCGGGGGGGGCCTAGCGGAGTAGTCTCCTACGAGCAGTACTTC.